The 19 T cell receptor beta chains listed next were all sequenced from one sample in a study of T cell responses to AZD1222 COVID-19 vaccine. Using immunoSEQ multiplex PCR, the repertoire was profiled, and TCRdb retains in-frame clones only, with some absent. The table records 90,000 to 150,000 clones, 75% to 90% of them present only once. Material: peripheral blood, obtained 28 days after the second AZD1222 dose. The receptors stem from an adult who received the AZD1222 COVID-19 vaccine.

V usage is TRBV6-2 or TRBV6-3 and J usage is TRBJ1-6; D is unresolved. Trimming took off 2 bases at V and 3 bases at J, with 14 bases between the two ends. This CDR3 is 17 amino acids long. From germline, CDR1 is MNHEY and CDR2 SVGEGT. Here the CDR3 reads CASSYAFFEVYNSPLHF. CDR3 coding DNA: TGTGCCAGCAGTTACGCCTTCTTCGAGGTCTATAATTCACCCCTCCACTTT.

The J gene is TRBJ1-1, the V gene TRBV9; 7 bases are a match to TRBD1. Germline lookup yields CDR1 SGDLS and CDR2 YYNGEE. The CDR3 has 14 residues. V was pared by 2 bases and J by 5 bases, with 6 bases of the junction left unmatched. The CDR3 coding sequence is TGTGCCAGCAGCGTTTCTCCAGGGGGGACTGAAGCTTTCTTT. Its translation is CASSVSPGGTEAFF.

The genes are TRBV7-2 and TRBJ1-2, with D maybe TRBD1 (5 bases). The CDR3 loop spans 15 amino acids. Trimming removed 0 bases from V and 0 bases from J, with 8 bases in between. Germline lookup yields CDR1 SGHTA and CDR2 FQGNSA. In nucleotides, the CDR3 is TGTGCCAGCAGCTTAGCGGCCAGGGCTAACTATGGCTACACCTTC. The encoded protein is CASSLAARANYGYTF. The full variable domain, in which reference TRBV7-2 and TRBJ1-2 provide the parts outside the CDR3, is GAGVSQSPSNKVTEKGKDVELRCDPISGHTALYWYRQSLGQGLEFLIYFQGNSAPDKSGLPSDRFSAERTGGSVSTLTIQRTQQEDSAVYLCASSLAARANYGYTFGSGTRLTVV.

Remarks on this clone: This CDR3 is also generated by other DNA sequences in the sample. The chain is built from TRBV7-2 and TRBJ2-7, with 12 bases lining up with TRBD2. V shed 5 bases and J 3 bases; nucleotides not matched to a gene: 5. Germline CDR1 is SGHTA and CDR2 is FQGNSA. The length of the CDR3 is 15 residues. CDR3 residues: CASSHTSGGIYEQYF. The CDR3 DNA reads TGTGCCAGCAGCCATACTAGCGGGGGGATCTACGAGCAGTACTTC.

V gene TRBV2 combines with J gene TRBJ1-2; no definite D call. This CDR3 spans 12 amino acids. V lost 7 bases to trimming and J lost 7 bases, with 13 bases between them. In germline, CDR1 is SNHLY, CDR2 FYNNEI. The chain's CDR3 is CASTPGHSGYTF. In DNA, the CDR3 is TGTGCCAGCACCCCAGGTCATTCTGGCTACACCTTC.

This sequence joins TRBV19 and TRBJ1-4; D is unclear. Germline lookup yields CDR1 LNHDA and CDR2 SQIVND (reference sequence). V was trimmed by 6 bases and J by 0 bases, leaving 14 bases between them. This CDR3 is 16 amino acids long. CDR3 protein: CASSRIESTTNEKLFF. For the CDR3, the DNA is TGTGCCAGTAGCCGGATCGAATCTACAACTAATGAAAAACTGTTTTTT.

V is TRBV18 and J is TRBJ1-4; D is ambiguous. Germline V gene data show CDR1 as KGHSH and CDR2 as LQKENI. CDR3 size: 17 residues. Trimming pared 1 base from V and 4 bases from J, leaving 16 bases between. CDR3 bases: TGTGCCAGCTCACCACTTTTGATAGGGCCGAATAATGAAAAACTGTTTTTT. Protein product: CASSPLLIGPNNEKLFF. Full variable domain (rest looked up from reference TRBV18 and TRBJ1-4): NAGVMQNPRHLVRRRGQEARLRCSPMKGHSHVYWYRQLPEEGLKFMVYLQKENIIDESGMPKERFSAEFPKEGPSILRIQQVVRGDSAAYFCASSPLLIGPNNEKLFFGSGTQLSVL.

The chain is built from TRBV29-1 and TRBJ2-2; D not certain. Germline CDR1 is SQVTM and CDR2 is ANQGSEA. V gave up 7 bases and J gave up 0 bases, with 12 bases separating them. The CDR3 consists of 14 residues. In DNA form, the CDR3 reads TGCAGCGCTGGGTCGCCATCGAACACCGGGGAGCTGTTTTTT. Its protein is CSAGSPSNTGELFF.

The gene calls are TRBV7-9 and TRBJ2-7; D might be TRBD1 (6 bases). CDR1 is SEHNR, CDR2 FQNEAQ, per germline (reference sequence). There are 13 residues in the CDR3. V was cut by 5 bases and J by 4 bases, with 12 bases left in between. The CDR3 loop is CASSRETGYEQYF. Written as DNA, the CDR3 is TGTGCCAGCAGCCGAGAGACAGGTTACGAGCAGTACTTC.

This chain connects TRBV6-2 or TRBV6-3 to TRBJ2-2; 8 bases agree with TRBD2. The germline V gene encodes CDR1 MNHEY and CDR2 SVGEGT. Trimming removed 4 bases from V and 2 bases from J; junction bases left unmatched: 3. This CDR3 contains 15 residues. The CDR3 region is CASSSAGGNTGELFF. CDR3 nucleotide sequence: TGTGCCAGCAGTTCCGCGGGGGGCAACACCGGGGAGCTGTTTTTT.

This clone was recorded only once. V and J are TRBV7-9 and TRBJ2-5, with D perhaps given as TRBD1 or TRBD2 (5 bases each). The V and J ends lost 2 bases and 2 bases respectively, with 24 bases between them. Germline CDR1 is SEHNR and CDR2 is FQNEAQ (reference sequence). The CDR3 covers 19 residues. Here the CDR3 DNA reads TGTGCCAGCAGCTTAACCGCCTGGTGGGGGAAGGGAGTTCAAGAGACCCAGTACTTC. Encoded protein: CASSLTAWWGKGVQETQYF.

This chain uses TRBV9 with TRBJ1-3; TRBD1 matches at 7 bases. CDR1 SGDLS and CDR2 YYNGEE come from the germline V gene. The CDR3 contains 17 residues. J was trimmed by 3 bases and V by 4 bases; bases with no gene match: 13. CDR3 nucleotides: TGTGCCAGCAGCCAGAGAGCACAGGGGACTCGTGGAAACACCATATATTTT. Amino acids: CASSQRAQGTRGNTIYF.

The chain couples TRBV7-2 to TRBJ1-6, with D uncertain. Trimming removed 0 bases from V and 10 bases from J, with 10 bases in between. The CDR3 is made up of 14 amino acids. The germline CDR1 and CDR2 sequences are SGHTA and FQGNSA. This chain's CDR3 is CASSLAAPGSPLHF. CDR3 sequence (DNA): TGTGCCAGCAGCTTAGCGGCCCCAGGATCACCCCTCCACTTT. The whole variable domain, filled in from reference TRBV7-2 and TRBJ1-6, reads GAGVSQSPSNKVTEKGKDVELRCDPISGHTALYWYRQSLGQGLEFLIYFQGNSAPDKSGLPSDRFSAERTGGSVSTLTIQRTQQEDSAVYLCASSLAAPGSPLHFGNGTRLTVT.

The chain employs TRBV7-9 and TRBJ2-2; D unclear. Germline V CDR1 and CDR2: SEHNR, FQNEAQ (reference sequence). CDR3 length: 15 residues. Trimming removed 0 bases at V and 1 base at J, with 6 bases between. CDR3: CASSLASGNTGELFF. CDR3 DNA sequence: TGTGCCAGCAGCTTAGCGTCAGGGAACACCGGGGAGCTGTTTTTT.

The J gene is TRBJ1-2, the V gene TRBV6-5; weak D call: TRBD1 (5 bases). This CDR3 has 13 amino acids. V was clipped by 8 bases and J by 6 bases, with 16 bases between them. Per germline, CDR1 MNHEY and CDR2 SVGAGI. CDR3 region: CASFRDGRDGYTF. Written as DNA, the CDR3 is TGTGCCAGCTTCCGGGACGGGAGAGATGGCTACACCTTC.

V usage is TRBV6-5 and J usage is TRBJ1-5; TRBD1 is a possible D gene (5 bases). Between the trimmed V and J ends, which lost 4 bases and 6 bases, there was a span of 10 bases. This CDR3 has 13 residues. Germline V gene sequence: CDR1 MNHEY, CDR2 SVGAGI. CDR3 coding DNA: TGTGCCAGCAGTTTACAGGTCGGTCAGCCCCAGCATTTT. Translated: CASSLQVGQPQHF.

This clone was observed a single time. CDR3 coding DNA: TGTGCCAGCAGTGAGCACAGGGGGCTTGGCTACACCTTC. Translating it yields CASSEHRGLGYTF. The chain links TRBV6-4 to TRBJ1-2; TRBD1 agrees at 9 bases. CDR1 MRHNA and CDR2 SNTAGT come from the germline V gene. This CDR3 is built from 13 residues. Losses at the gene ends were 3 bases for V and 7 bases for J; bases not matched to a gene: 3.

The chain links TRBV7-8 to TRBJ1-1; 8 bases fit TRBD1. This CDR3 spans 16 amino acids. CDR1 and CDR2 (germline): SGHVS, FQNEAQ. V shed 1 base and J 1 base; nucleotides not matched to a gene: 5. CDR3: CASSLVQGARNTEAFF. CDR3 DNA: TGTGCCAGCAGCTTAGTGCAGGGGGCACGGAACACTGAAGCTTTCTTT. The full variable domain, completed using reference TRBV7-8 and TRBJ1-1, is GAGVSQSPRYKVAKRGQDVALRCDPISGHVSLFWYQQALGQGPEFLTYFQNEAQLDKSGLPSDRFFAERPEGSVSTLKIQRTQQEDSAVYLCASSLVQGARNTEAFFGQGTRLTVV.

This chain connects TRBV6-2 or TRBV6-3 to TRBJ2-1, with a weak D call TRBD2 (5 bases). Trimming shortened V by 2 bases and J by 8 bases, and 10 bases separated the two germline ends. The CDR3 is made up of 13 amino acids. Per the germline V gene, CDR1 is MNHEY and CDR2 is SVGEGT. CDR3 in amino acids: CASSYEGSYEQFF. As DNA, the CDR3 is TGTGCCAGCAGTTACGAGGGAAGCTATGAGCAGTTCTTC.